The rows below give T cell receptor beta chains drawn from one sample of a study of CD8 T cells in ankylosing spondylitis. TCRdb recomputed calls from the 5' RACE reads with MiXCR, one row per CDR3 protein. The data hold 200,000 to 300,000 distinct CDR3 sequences, with about 10% observed a single time. The sample comprised blood, either unsorted or a sorted T cell fraction (not recorded which). These receptors were taken from a male donor with ankylosing spondylitis or in good health (not recorded which). CDR3s include the opening cysteine and the closing phenylalanine or tryptophan. The order of the fields is V gene, J gene, D gene, clone size, CDR3 DNA, CDR3 protein. A D gene is named only where the DNA matches it firmly. A clone size is listed for some rows: how often the clone was seen (once, few, many), or a class if it is expanded.

v_call: TRBV11-2
j_call: TRBJ2-5
d_call: NA
clone_size: many
cdr3_nt: TGTGCCAGCAGCTTCCTTTCGGGGGCAGACCAAGAGACCCAGTACTTC
cdr3_aa: CASSFLSGADQETQYF

v_call: TRBV5-1
j_call: TRBJ2-6
d_call: NA
clone_size: many
cdr3_nt: TGCGCCAGCAGCTTGGATGGGGCTGGGGCCAACGTCCTGACTTTC
cdr3_aa: CASSLDGAGANVLTF

v_call: TRBV7-9
j_call: TRBJ2-3
d_call: NA
clone_size: NA
cdr3_nt: TGTGCCAGCAGCTCTGGAGGGCCAGATACGCAGTATTTT
cdr3_aa: CASSSGGPDTQYF

v_call: TRBV29-1
j_call: TRBJ1-5
d_call: TRBD1
clone_size: many
cdr3_nt: TGCAGCGTCCAGGGGGCTGGTCAGCCCCAGCATTTT
cdr3_aa: CSVQGAGQPQHF

v_call: TRBV6-1
j_call: TRBJ2-5
d_call: TRBD1
clone_size: NA
cdr3_nt: TGTGCCAGCAGCCGATGGACAGGAGAAGAGACCCAGTACTTC
cdr3_aa: CASSRWTGEETQYF

v_call: TRBV29-1
j_call: TRBJ1-5
d_call: NA
clone_size: many
cdr3_nt: TGCAGCGTTGGCCCAACAGGCGATAGCAATCAGCCCCAGCATTTT
cdr3_aa: CSVGPTGDSNQPQHF

v_call: TRBV25-1
j_call: TRBJ1-1
d_call: TRBD1
clone_size: many
cdr3_nt: TGTGCCAGCGAGACAGGGGGTACTGTCAGGGGCACTGAAGCTTTCTTT
cdr3_aa: CASETGGTVRGTEAFF

v_call: TRBV20-1
j_call: TRBJ2-2
d_call: TRBD2
clone_size: many
cdr3_nt: TGCAGTGCTAGAGCCCAAACTAGCGGGAGGGTCTCGGAGGCCGGGGAGCTGTTTTTT
cdr3_aa: CSARAQTSGRVSEAGELFF

v_call: TRBV5-6
j_call: TRBJ2-3
d_call: TRBD1
clone_size: many
cdr3_nt: TGTGCCAGCAGCGCAGAGACAGGGGACACAGATACGCAGTATTTT
cdr3_aa: CASSAETGDTDTQYF

v_call: TRBV5-1
j_call: TRBJ1-5
d_call: NA
clone_size: many
cdr3_nt: TGCGCCAGCAGCTTGGAAGCAGGACCTAATCAGCCCCAGCATTTT
cdr3_aa: CASSLEAGPNQPQHF

v_call: TRBV9
j_call: TRBJ1-2
d_call: TRBD1
clone_size: many
cdr3_nt: TGTGCCAGCAGCGTAGATCCGACAGGGGAGCATGGCTACACCTTC
cdr3_aa: CASSVDPTGEHGYTF

v_call: TRBV9
j_call: TRBJ2-3
d_call: NA
clone_size: NA
cdr3_nt: TGTGCCAGCAGCGTAGCTGAAGGGATTAGCACAGATACGCAGTATTTT
cdr3_aa: CASSVAEGISTDTQYF

v_call: TRBV29-1
j_call: TRBJ1-2
d_call: NA
clone_size: many
cdr3_nt: TGCAGCGTTGAAGAAGGCGGGGGAAACTATGGCTACACCTTC
cdr3_aa: CSVEEGGGNYGYTF

v_call: TRBV7-8
j_call: TRBJ2-5
d_call: NA
clone_size: NA
cdr3_nt: TGTGCCAGCAGCTTAGCGCGGATACAAGAGACCCAGTACTTC
cdr3_aa: CASSLARIQETQYF

v_call: TRBV5-1
j_call: TRBJ1-2
d_call: NA
clone_size: many
cdr3_nt: TGCGCCAGCAGCTTGGCGTGGCGTCGCGAGGGCTATGGCTACACCTTC
cdr3_aa: CASSLAWRREGYGYTF

v_call: TRBV7-2
j_call: TRBJ2-3
d_call: TRBD1
clone_size: many
cdr3_nt: TGTGCCAGCAGCTCTGGGAAGGGGGCCTTCACAGATACGCAGTATTTT
cdr3_aa: CASSSGKGAFTDTQYF

v_call: TRBV5-1
j_call: TRBJ1-1
d_call: NA
clone_size: few
cdr3_nt: TGCGCCAGTAACACGGGTCCCGCGAACACTGAAGCTTTCTTT
cdr3_aa: CASNTGPANTEAFF

v_call: TRBV15
j_call: TRBJ1-5
d_call: NA
clone_size: many
cdr3_nt: TGTGCCACCAGCAGAGAATCGGCCCCCGGGGGGCAGCCCCAGCATTTT
cdr3_aa: CATSRESAPGGQPQHF

v_call: TRBV27
j_call: TRBJ1-2
d_call: TRBD1
clone_size: NA
cdr3_nt: TGTGCCAGCAGTTTATATGGAGGGGGCGATCGGGTCGGCTACACCTTC
cdr3_aa: CASSLYGGGDRVGYTF

v_call: TRBV4-1
j_call: TRBJ2-3
d_call: NA
clone_size: few
cdr3_nt: TGCGCCAGCAGCCTTATAGAGAACACAGATACGCAGTATTTT
cdr3_aa: CASSLIENTDTQYF

v_call: TRBV19
j_call: TRBJ2-1
d_call: NA
clone_size: few
cdr3_nt: TGTGCCTCCCGGGACAAGACCTACAATGAGCAGTTCTTC
cdr3_aa: CASRDKTYNEQFF

v_call: TRBV15
j_call: TRBJ2-3
d_call: TRBD2
clone_size: NA
cdr3_nt: TGTGCCACCAGCAGCCTAACTAGCGGGGGCCCAGATACGCAGTATTTT
cdr3_aa: CATSSLTSGGPDTQYF